This T cell receptor (beta chain) was found in a study of cytomegalovirus exposure and HLA in healthy donors. Study background: From HLA-typed donors, an early data release held roughly 80 million unique TCRs.

This clone was seen more than once but under ten times. In the PCR, 60 Vbeta and 13 Jbeta primers were used. The data were produced by immunoSEQ multiplex PCR, yet TCRdb's version contains in-frame clones alone and is incomplete. The data hold 100,000 to 150,000 clones, with approximately 8.6% observed a single time. Looked up from germline, CDR1 is SGHTA and CDR2 is FQGNSA. V gave up 3 bases and J gave up 8 bases, with 7 bases separating them. The CDR3 consists of 12 residues. The sequencing sample was made of PBMCs. V usage is TRBV7-2 and J usage is TRBJ2-2, with D unresolved. This clonotype originated in a woman in her thirties or forties in good health and CMV-seropositive. In DNA, the CDR3 is TGTGCCAGCAGCTTCCCTTTAGGGGAGCTGTTTTTT. It codes for CASSFPLGELFF.